A single sample is the source of the 15 T cell receptor beta chains below, sequenced in a study of cytomegalovirus exposure and HLA in healthy donors. PCR was performed using 60 Vbeta and 13 Jbeta primers. The repertoire was sequenced with immunoSEQ multiplex PCR; TCRdb's copy has only in-frame clones and lacks some. Among about 120,000 clones listed, under 80% were seen once. The material sequenced was PBMCs. The receptors were sampled from a woman aged 40-49 years in good health and CMV-seropositive.

The chain joins TRBV30 to TRBJ2-1, with 12 bases identical to TRBD2. The CDR3 totals 14 residues. CDR1 is GTSNPN and CDR2 is SVGIG in the germline V gene (reference sequence). With 6 bases clipped from V and 4 bases from J, the junction kept 4 bases outside the gene matches. CDR3 amino acids: CACRLAGEYNEQFF. The CDR3 bases are TGTGCCTGTAGACTAGCGGGAGAGTACAATGAGCAGTTCTTC.

The rearrangement uses TRBV29-1 and TRBJ1-1; 9 nucleotides agree with TRBD1. Germline loops: CDR1 SQVTM, CDR2 ANQGSEA. Trimming at V came to 5 bases and at J to 6 bases, leaving 4 bases not matched to a gene. The CDR3 covers 12 residues. DNA for the CDR3: TGCAGCGTTACCCGGGACAGGGCTGAAGCTTTCTTT. Amino acids: CSVTRDRAEAFF.

This clone was found a few times. The chain couples TRBV7-9 to TRBJ2-1; 14 bases match TRBD2. J gave up 15 bases and V 5 bases, and 6 bases lay outside the gene matches. This CDR3 has 13 amino acids. From germline, CDR1 is SEHNR and CDR2 FQNEAQ (reference sequence). CDR3 DNA sequence: TGTGCCAGCAGCCTCGGACTAGCGGGAGGACCGTTCTTC. Translated: CASSLGLAGGPFF.

This clone was detected once. The genes are TRBV2 and TRBJ1-1; the D is unclear. The germline gives CDR1 SNHLY, CDR2 FYNNEI. Trimming pared 6 bases from V and 1 base from J, leaving 9 bases between. This CDR3 comprises 13 residues. CDR3 sequence (DNA): TGTGCCAGCAGGACACTTTGGAACACTGAAGCTTTCTTT. This translates into CASRTLWNTEAFF.

The genes are TRBV5-1 and TRBJ1-3, with TRBD1 as a possible D gene (5 bases). Germline CDR1 and CDR2: SGHRS and YFSETQ. V shed 6 bases and J shed 0 bases, with 13 bases lying between them. CDR3 size: 15 residues. The CDR3 DNA reads as TGCGCCAGCAAATCGGGGGACCACTCTGGAAACACCATATATTTT. Its protein is CASKSGDHSGNTIYF.

The gene calls are TRBV6-5 and TRBJ2-5, with TRBD2 matching 9 bases. The CDR3 length is 14 residues. Germline CDR1 and CDR2: MNHEY and SVGAGI. With 6 bases clipped from V and 5 bases from J, the junction kept 7 bases outside the gene matches. In nucleotides, the CDR3 is TGTGCCAGCAGGGAGACTAGCGGTTATGAGACCCAGTACTTC. Amino acid sequence: CASRETSGYETQYF.

This chain joins TRBV29-1 and TRBJ2-1; TRBD2 agrees at 9 bases. This CDR3 region has 15 residues. Trimming at V came to 0 bases and at J to 8 bases, leaving 8 bases not matched to a gene. The germline CDR1 and CDR2 sequences are SQVTM and ANQGSEA. CDR3 DNA: TGCAGCGTTGAAGATGGGCGGGGGGGCCTCGATGAGCAGTTCTTC. This gives the protein CSVEDGRGGLDEQFF.

The rearrangement links TRBV19 to TRBJ2-3; possible D gene TRBD2, 6 bases. Germline V gene data show CDR1 as LNHDA and CDR2 as SQIVND (reference sequence). V was pared by 0 bases and J by 3 bases, with 19 bases between. The CDR3 is 18 residues long. The DNA of the CDR3 is TGTGCCAGTAGTATAGAGGTTTGGGGGAGTCTAGCGACAGATACGCAGTATTTT. Translation: CASSIEVWGSLATDTQYF.

The chain has TRBV2 and TRBJ2-7; 8 nucleotides agree with TRBD2. The CDR3 is 13 residues long. The V segment lost 5 bases and the J segment 4 bases; nucleotides outside the gene matches: 4. Germline assignment: CDR1 SNHLY and CDR2 FYNNEI. The chain's CDR3 is CASSSGTSYEQYF. The CDR3 nucleotides are TGTGCCAGCAGTTCCGGGACTAGTTACGAGCAGTACTTC.

The V and J genes are TRBV9 and TRBJ2-7, with 8 bases fitting TRBD2. Germline V gives CDR1 SGDLS, CDR2 YYNGEE. Trimming at V came to 3 bases and at J to 3 bases, leaving 11 bases not matched to a gene. The CDR3 length is 16 residues. This CDR3 is CASSGNPGLEDYEQYF. CDR3 in DNA: TGTGCCAGCAGCGGGAACCCGGGACTAGAGGACTACGAGCAGTACTTC.

This rearrangement joins TRBV15 to TRBJ1-3; D gene ambiguous. The V gene's germline CDR1 is LNHNV and CDR2 YYDKDF (reference sequence). The ends were cut back, 1 base at V and 3 bases at J, with 7 bases in the middle. This CDR3 has 14 amino acids. For the CDR3, the DNA is TGTGCCACCAGCAGAGGGACTGATGGAAACACCATATATTTT. Translated: CATSRGTDGNTIYF.

V usage is TRBV6-1 and J usage is TRBJ2-7, with a possible D match to TRBD2 (5 bases). CDR1 and CDR2 (germline): MNHNS, SASEGT. V was cut by 8 bases and J by 0 bases, with 11 bases left in between. The CDR3 runs to 13 residues. The CDR3 loop is CASLSDYSYEQYF. Written as DNA, the CDR3 is TGTGCCAGCCTATCTGACTACTCCTACGAGCAGTACTTC.

The chain recombines TRBV7-9 with TRBJ2-3; a possible D gene is TRBD2 (7 bases). The CDR3 is made up of 16 amino acids. Per the germline V gene, CDR1 is SEHNR and CDR2 is FQNEAQ (reference sequence). Trimming pared 0 bases from V and 3 bases from J, leaving 13 bases between. CDR3 in amino acids: CASSLAKGEGTDTQYF. The CDR3 coding sequence is TGTGCCAGCAGCTTAGCAAAGGGGGAGGGGACAGATACGCAGTATTTT. Full variable domain (remainder filled in from reference TRBV7-9 and TRBJ2-3): DTGVSQNPRHKITKRGQNVTFRCDPISEHNRLYWYRQTLGQGPEFLTYFQNEAQLEKSRLLSDRFSAERPKGSFSTLEIQRTEQGDSAMYLCASSLAKGEGTDTQYFGPGTRLTVL.

J is TRBJ2-5 and V is TRBV19; 10 bases map to TRBD2. CDR3 size: 15 residues. The J segment lost 5 bases and the V segment lost 3 bases, leaving 6 bases of the junction unmatched. Germline V lookup: CDR1 LNHDA, CDR2 SQIVND (reference sequence). The CDR3 here is CASSMGLAGAETQYF. In DNA form, the CDR3 reads TGTGCCAGTAGTATGGGGCTAGCGGGGGCTGAGACCCAGTACTTC. Looking up the rest from reference TRBV19 and TRBJ2-5 gives the full variable domain: DGGITQSPKYLFRKEGQNVTLSCEQNLNHDAMYWYRQDPGQGLRLIYYSQIVNDFQKGDIAEGYSVSREKKESFPLTVTSAQKNPTAFYLCASSMGLAGAETQYFGPGTRLLVL.

The chain joins TRBV4-1 to TRBJ1-6; 9 bases agree with TRBD1. The CDR3 loop spans 14 amino acids. CDR1 and CDR2 from the germline V gene are MGHRA and YSYEKL. The ends lost 9 bases at V and 7 bases at J; junction bases unmatched: 7. DNA for the CDR3: TGCGCCAGTCGACAGGGGGTTGGAAATTCACCCCTCCACTTT. This gives the protein CASRQGVGNSPLHF.